Below, 15 T cell receptor beta chains from the same sample are listed, as sequenced in a study of blood T cells in healthy people across ages. A sample-barcoded 5' primer and a J-beta primer mix were used in a second PCR of about 7 to 12 cycles. TCRdb analysed the 5' RACE reads with MiXCR anew, one entry per CDR3 protein. In the table there are under 1 million distinct CDR3 sequences, under 45% of which are singletons. Sequenced input: blood. These receptor sequences come from a man between 60 and 75 years old in good health.

The chain is built from TRBV20-1 and TRBJ2-5, with 7 nucleotides matching TRBD2. CDR3 length equals 14 residues. Per the germline V gene, CDR1 is DFQATT and CDR2 is SNEGSKA (reference sequence). V shed 5 bases and J 5 bases; nucleotides not matched to a gene: 11. The CDR3 here is CSAAPGLPGETQYF. Here the CDR3 DNA reads TGCAGTGCTGCCCCGGGACTACCCGGGGAGACCCAGTACTTC.

V usage is TRBV7-9 and J usage is TRBJ2-1; weak D call: TRBD2 (5 bases). Looked up from germline, CDR1 is SEHNR and CDR2 is FQNEAQ (reference sequence). This CDR3 region has 15 residues. Deletions cut 5 bases from V and 4 bases from J, with 15 bases between. CDR3 coding DNA: TGTGCCAGCAGCACGCCGACTAAACATTACAATGAGCAGTTCTTC. As protein: CASSTPTKHYNEQFF.

The J gene is TRBJ2-7, the V gene TRBV14; perhaps TRBD2 as D (6 bases). The CDR3 has 13 amino acids. Germline-derived CDR1 and CDR2 are SGHDN and FVKESK. Trimming shortened V by 3 bases and J by 1 base, and 7 bases separated the two germline ends. The CDR3 spells CASSHRESYEQYF. The CDR3 coding sequence is TGTGCCAGCAGCCATCGGGAGTCCTACGAGCAGTACTTC.

This clonotype was counted only a few times. The chain employs TRBV27 and TRBJ2-5; 8 nucleotides line up with TRBD2. From germline, CDR1 is MNHEY and CDR2 SMNVEV (reference sequence). This CDR3 contains 17 residues. After removal of 5 bases from V and 2 bases from J, the junction contained 13 bases not matched to a gene. This CDR3 is CASSRRDALAVQETQYF. The CDR3 region has the DNA TGTGCCAGCAGTCGAAGGGATGCACTAGCGGTACAAGAGACCCAGTACTTC.

V and J are TRBV7-9 and TRBJ1-2; TRBD1 agrees at 7 bases. The CDR3 sequence is 15 residues long. Losses at the gene ends were 5 bases for V and 0 bases for J; bases not matched to a gene: 6. Germline V gives CDR1 SEHNR, CDR2 FQNEAQ (reference sequence). The DNA of the CDR3 is TGTGCCAGCAGCCCGGGGACAGCCCCTAACTATGGCTACACCTTC. Translated, it gives CASSPGTAPNYGYTF.

The rearrangement uses TRBV3-1 and TRBJ2-1; 9 bases are a match to TRBD2. Gene TRBJ2-7 matches the end of the DNA better, so the J call may be wrong. The CDR3 totals 16 residues. The germline gives CDR1 LGHDT, CDR2 YNNKEL (reference sequence). The CDR3 protein is CASSPFASGGFNEQYF. Written as DNA, the CDR3 is TGTGCCAGCAGCCCCTTCGCGAGCGGGGGGTTCAATGAGCAGTACTTC.

This clonotype came up a few times. The chain joins TRBV10-3 to TRBJ2-2, with 8 bases fitting TRBD2. Germline loops: CDR1 ENHRY, CDR2 SYGVKD. The CDR3 extends over 16 amino acids. The V gene end was trimmed by 4 bases and the J gene end by 3 bases; junction bases not matched to a gene: 7. In DNA form, the CDR3 reads TGTGCCATCAGTGTGACTAGCGTCTGGGACACCGGGGAGCTGTTTTTT. Its protein product is CAISVTSVWDTGELFF.

This clonotype was counted only a few times. J is TRBJ2-5 and V is TRBV7-2; 7 nucleotides line up with TRBD2. Germline values: CDR1 SGHTA, CDR2 FQGNSA. CDR3 length equals 15 residues. V gave up 5 bases and J gave up 1 base; unmatched junction bases: 7. The CDR3: CASSPAGTTQETQYF. The CDR3 coding sequence is TGTGCCAGCAGCCCTGCCGGGACTACCCAAGAGACCCAGTACTTC.

This chain uses TRBV6-2 or TRBV6-3 with TRBJ2-1, with unresolved D. The J call may be faulty, since TRBJ2-7 better matches the DNA end. The CDR3 sequence is 14 residues long. The V gene's germline CDR1 is MNHEY and CDR2 SVGEGT. CDR3 region: CASSSPQSVDEQYF. The CDR3 bases are TGTGCCAGCAGCTCCCCCCAGTCGGTGGATGAGCAGTACTTC.

The chain combines TRBV30 with TRBJ2-7; D remains unclear. The CDR3 sequence is 11 residues long. CDR1 GTSNPN and CDR2 SVGIG come from the germline V gene (reference sequence). The V end lost 1 base, the J end lost 2 bases, and 3 bases lay between the germline ends. CDR3 in amino acids: CAWSEAYEQYF. DNA of the CDR3: TGTGCCTGGAGTGAAGCCTACGAGCAGTACTTC. Supplemented by reference TRBV30 and TRBJ2-7, the full variable domain reads SQTIHQWPATLVQPVGSPLSLECTVEGTSNPNLYWYRQAAGRGLQLLFYSVGIGQISSEVPQNLSASRPQDRQFILSSKKLLLSDSGFYLCAWSEAYEQYFGPGTRLTVT.

The chain is built from TRBV3-1 and TRBJ1-2, with no clear D. This CDR3 contains 16 residues. With 0 bases removed from V and 0 bases from J, the gap between germline ends came to 11 bases. The germline V gene encodes CDR1 LGHDT and CDR2 YNNKEL (reference sequence). The CDR3, as DNA: TGTGCCAGCAGCCAAGAGCCTAGGCTAGCTAACTATGGCTACACCTTC. Amino acids: CASSQEPRLANYGYTF.

The CDR3 loop is CASSSGTALSGANVLTF. The CDR3 DNA is TGTGCCAGCAGCTCCGGGACAGCTCTCTCTGGGGCCAACGTCCTGACTTTC. The chain carries TRBV2 and TRBJ2-6; the match to TRBD1 covers 7 bases. This CDR3 is 17 amino acids long. Germline lookup yields CDR1 SNHLY and CDR2 FYNNEI. The trim removed 6 bases at V and 0 bases at J, leaving 8 bases unmatched.

The V gene is TRBV6-2 or TRBV6-3, the J gene TRBJ1-2; D gene uncertain. V lost 5 bases and J 8 bases, leaving 9 bases between the germline ends. Germline loops: CDR1 MNHEY, CDR2 SVGEGT. There are 11 residues in the CDR3. The CDR3 reads CASSIAHGYTF. The CDR3 DNA reads as TGTGCCAGCAGTATCGCACACGGCTACACCTTC.

This clonotype was seen once. One junction end does not reproduce the germline sequence, and a read error may be involved. The rearrangement links TRBV7-2 to TRBJ2-3, with D possibly matching TRBD1 (5 bases). Germline assignment: CDR1 SGHTA and CDR2 FQGNSA. This CDR3 is built from 15 residues. CDR3 DNA: TGTGCCAGCAGCTCGAAAGGGGTGGTAACAGCTACGCAGTATTTT. Translated: CASSSKGVVTATQYF.

The chain recombines TRBV6-5 with TRBJ2-5, with 9 bases that match TRBD2. Germline V lookup: CDR1 MNHEY, CDR2 SVGAGI. Trimming took 0 bases from V and 4 from J; bases not matched to a gene: 6. The CDR3 consists of 16 residues. The chain's CDR3 is CASSYSGRGGRETQYF. DNA of the CDR3: TGTGCCAGCAGTTACTCGGGGCGGGGGGGCCGAGAGACCCAGTACTTC.